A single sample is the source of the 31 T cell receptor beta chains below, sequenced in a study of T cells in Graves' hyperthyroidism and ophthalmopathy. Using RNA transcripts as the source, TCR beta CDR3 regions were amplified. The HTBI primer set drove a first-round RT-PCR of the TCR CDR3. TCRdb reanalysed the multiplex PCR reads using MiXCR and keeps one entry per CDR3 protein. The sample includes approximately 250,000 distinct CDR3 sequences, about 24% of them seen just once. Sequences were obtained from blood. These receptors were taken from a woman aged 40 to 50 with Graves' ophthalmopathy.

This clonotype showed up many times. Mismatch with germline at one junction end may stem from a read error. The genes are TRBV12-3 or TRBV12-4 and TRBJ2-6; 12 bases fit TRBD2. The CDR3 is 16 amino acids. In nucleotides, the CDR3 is TGTGCCAGCAGTCTAGCGGGAGGGGCTGGGGCCAACGTCCTGACTTTC. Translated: CASSLAGGAGANVLTF.

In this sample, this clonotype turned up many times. CDR3 sequence reads: CSVGSSGTSYEQYF. In DNA, the CDR3 is TGCAGCGTTGGGAGTAGTGGCACCTCCTACGAGCAGTACTTC. The chain joins TRBV29-1 to TRBJ2-7; D gene unclear. The CDR3 runs 14 residues. V was clipped by 4 bases and J by 0 bases, with 13 bases between them. From germline, CDR1 is SQVTM and CDR2 ANQGSEA.

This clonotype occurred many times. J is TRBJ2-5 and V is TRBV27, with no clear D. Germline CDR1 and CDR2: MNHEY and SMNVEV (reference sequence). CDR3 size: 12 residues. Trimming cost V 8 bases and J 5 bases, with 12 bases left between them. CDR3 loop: CASGWALETQYF. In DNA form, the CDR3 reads TGTGCCAGCGGGTGGGCGCTGGAGACCCAGTACTTC.

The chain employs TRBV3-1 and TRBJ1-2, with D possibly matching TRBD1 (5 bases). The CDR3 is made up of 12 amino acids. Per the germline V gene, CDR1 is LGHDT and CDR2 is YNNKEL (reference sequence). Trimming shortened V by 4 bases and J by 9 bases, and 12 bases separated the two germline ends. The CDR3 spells CASSRAGSSYTF. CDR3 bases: TGTGCCAGCAGCCGGGCAGGGTCGAGCTACACCTTC. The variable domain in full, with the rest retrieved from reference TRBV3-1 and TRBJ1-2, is DTAVSQTPKYLVTQMGNDKSIKCEQNLGHDTMYWYKQDSKKFLKIMFSYNNKELIINETVPNRFSPKSPDKAHLNLHINSLELGDSAVYFCASSRAGSSYTFGSGTRLTVV.

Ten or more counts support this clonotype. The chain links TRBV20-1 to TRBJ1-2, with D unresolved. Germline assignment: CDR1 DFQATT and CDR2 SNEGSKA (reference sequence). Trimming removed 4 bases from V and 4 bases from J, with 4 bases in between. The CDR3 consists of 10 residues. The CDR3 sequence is CSAIAYGYTF. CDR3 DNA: TGCAGTGCTATAGCCTATGGCTACACCTTC.

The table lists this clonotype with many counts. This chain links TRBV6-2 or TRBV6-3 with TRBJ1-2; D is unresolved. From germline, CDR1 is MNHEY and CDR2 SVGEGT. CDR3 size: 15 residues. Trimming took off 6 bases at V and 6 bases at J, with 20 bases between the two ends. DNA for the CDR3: TGTGCCAGCAGCCCCCGTCCCTCCACCACACATGGCTACACCTTC. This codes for CASSPRPSTTHGYTF.

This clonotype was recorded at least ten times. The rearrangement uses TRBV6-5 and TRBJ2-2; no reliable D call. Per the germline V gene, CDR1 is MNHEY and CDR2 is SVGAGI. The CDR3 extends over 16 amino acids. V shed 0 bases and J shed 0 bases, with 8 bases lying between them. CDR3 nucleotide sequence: TGTGCCAGCAGTTACTCGGCGTACGCGAACACCGGGGAGCTGTTTTTT. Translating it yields CASSYSAYANTGELFF.

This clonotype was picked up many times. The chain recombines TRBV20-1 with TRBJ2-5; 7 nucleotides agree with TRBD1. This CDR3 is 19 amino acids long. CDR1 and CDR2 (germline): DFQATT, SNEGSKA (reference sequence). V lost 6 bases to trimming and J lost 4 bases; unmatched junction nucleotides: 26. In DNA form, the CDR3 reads TGCAGTGCAACCGCAGGCGAAGACAGGGCCCGCGCCCCTCGAGAGACCCAGTACTTC. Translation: CSATAGEDRARAPRETQYF.

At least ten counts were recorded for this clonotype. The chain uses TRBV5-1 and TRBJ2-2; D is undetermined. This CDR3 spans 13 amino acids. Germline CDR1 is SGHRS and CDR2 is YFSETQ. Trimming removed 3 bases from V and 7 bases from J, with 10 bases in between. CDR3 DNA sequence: TGCGCCAGCAGCTCGCAGGCTATCGGGGAGCTGTTTTTT. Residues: CASSSQAIGELFF.

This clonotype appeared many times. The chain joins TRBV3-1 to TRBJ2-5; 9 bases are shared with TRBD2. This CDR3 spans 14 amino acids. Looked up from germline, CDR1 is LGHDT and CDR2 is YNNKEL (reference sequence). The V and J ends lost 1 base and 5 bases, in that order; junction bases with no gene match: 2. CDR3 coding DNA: TGTGCCAGCAGCCAAGCTAGCGGGAAGGAGACCCAGTACTTC. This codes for CASSQASGKETQYF.

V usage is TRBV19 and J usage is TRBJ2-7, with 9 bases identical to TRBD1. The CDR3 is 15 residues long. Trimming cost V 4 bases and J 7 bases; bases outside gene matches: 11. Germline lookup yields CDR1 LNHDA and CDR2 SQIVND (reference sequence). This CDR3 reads CASSKNRQGVGEQYF. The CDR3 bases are TGTGCCAGTAGTAAAAATCGACAGGGGGTGGGGGAGCAGTACTTC.

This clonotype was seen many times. CDR3: CSARDHSSGRAYEQYF. The CDR3 DNA reads as TGCAGTGCTAGAGATCATTCTAGCGGGAGGGCCTACGAGCAGTACTTC. The genes are TRBV20-1 and TRBJ2-7; 12 bases map to TRBD2. The CDR3 sequence is 16 residues long. V lost 0 bases, J lost 2 bases, and 5 bases stayed unmatched. CDR1 DFQATT and CDR2 SNEGSKA come from the germline V gene (reference sequence).

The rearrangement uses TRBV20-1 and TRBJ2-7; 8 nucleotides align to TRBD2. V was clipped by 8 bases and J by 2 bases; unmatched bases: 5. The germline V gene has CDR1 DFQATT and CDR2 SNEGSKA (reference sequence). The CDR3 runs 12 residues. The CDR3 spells CSPREGAYEQYF. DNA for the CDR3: TGCAGTCCCCGGGAGGGGGCCTACGAGCAGTACTTC.

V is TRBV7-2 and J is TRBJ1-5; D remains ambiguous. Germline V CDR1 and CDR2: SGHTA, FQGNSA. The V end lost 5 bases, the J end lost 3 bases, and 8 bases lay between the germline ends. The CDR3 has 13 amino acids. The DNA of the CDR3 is TGTGCCAGCAGCACTCGAGACAATCAGCCCCAGCATTTT. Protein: CASSTRDNQPQHF.

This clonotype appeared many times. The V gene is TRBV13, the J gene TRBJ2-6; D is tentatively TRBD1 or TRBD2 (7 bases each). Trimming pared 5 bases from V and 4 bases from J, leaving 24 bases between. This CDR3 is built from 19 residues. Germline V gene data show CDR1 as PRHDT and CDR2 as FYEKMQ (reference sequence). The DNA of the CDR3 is TGTGCCAGCAGCCTGCGACAGGGAGGGAGGCTCCTAGGGGCCAACGTCCTGACTTTC. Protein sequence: CASSLRQGGRLLGANVLTF.

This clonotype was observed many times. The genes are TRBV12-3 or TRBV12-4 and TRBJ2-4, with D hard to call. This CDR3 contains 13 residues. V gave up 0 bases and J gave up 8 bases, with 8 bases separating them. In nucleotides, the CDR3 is TGTGCCAGCAGTTTAGCATCTGGGTACATTCAGTACTTC. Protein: CASSLASGYIQYF.

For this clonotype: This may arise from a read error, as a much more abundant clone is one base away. The CDR3 DNA follows: TGCAGCGCCTGGACAGGGGCTGGTTGCAATCAGCCCCAGCATTTT. It codes for CSAWTGAGCNQPQHF. The V call is TRBV29-1, the J call TRBJ1-5, with 9 bases matching TRBD1. V shed 7 bases and J 2 bases; nucleotides not matched to a gene: 9. The CDR3 is made up of 15 amino acids. Germline assignment: CDR1 SQVTM and CDR2 ANQGSEA.

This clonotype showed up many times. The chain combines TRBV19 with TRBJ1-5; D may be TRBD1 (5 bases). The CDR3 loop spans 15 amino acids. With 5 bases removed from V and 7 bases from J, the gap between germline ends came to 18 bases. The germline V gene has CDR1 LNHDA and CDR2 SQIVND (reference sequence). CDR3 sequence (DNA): TGTGCCAGTAGTTGGGGCGGCTTATCCCCCCAGCCCCAGCATTTT. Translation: CASSWGGLSPQPQHF.

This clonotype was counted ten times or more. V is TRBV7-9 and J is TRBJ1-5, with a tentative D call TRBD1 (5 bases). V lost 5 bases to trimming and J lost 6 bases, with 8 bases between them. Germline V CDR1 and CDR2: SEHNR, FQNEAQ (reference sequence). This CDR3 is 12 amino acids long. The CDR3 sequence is CASSEDIQPQHF. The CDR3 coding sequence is TGTGCCAGCAGCGAGGACATTCAGCCCCAGCATTTT.

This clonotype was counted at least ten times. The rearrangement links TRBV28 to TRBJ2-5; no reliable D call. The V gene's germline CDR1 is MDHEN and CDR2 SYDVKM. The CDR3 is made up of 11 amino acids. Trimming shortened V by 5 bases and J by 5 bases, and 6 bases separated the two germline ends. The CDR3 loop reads CASSPRETQYF. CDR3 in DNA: TGTGCCAGCAGTCCTCGGGAGACCCAGTACTTC.

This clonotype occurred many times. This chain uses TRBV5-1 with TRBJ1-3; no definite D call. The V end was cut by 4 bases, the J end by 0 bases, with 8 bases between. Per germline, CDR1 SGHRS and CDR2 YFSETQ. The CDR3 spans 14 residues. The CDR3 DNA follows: TGCGCCAGCAGCAGGACGGCCTCTGGAAACACCATATATTTT. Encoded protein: CASSRTASGNTIYF.

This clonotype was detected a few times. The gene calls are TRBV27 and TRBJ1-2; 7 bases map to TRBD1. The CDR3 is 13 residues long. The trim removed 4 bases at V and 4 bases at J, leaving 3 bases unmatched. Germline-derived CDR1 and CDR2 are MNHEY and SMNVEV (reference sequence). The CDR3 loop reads CASSSQGPYGYTF. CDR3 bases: TGTGCCAGCAGTTCACAGGGGCCCTATGGCTACACCTTC.

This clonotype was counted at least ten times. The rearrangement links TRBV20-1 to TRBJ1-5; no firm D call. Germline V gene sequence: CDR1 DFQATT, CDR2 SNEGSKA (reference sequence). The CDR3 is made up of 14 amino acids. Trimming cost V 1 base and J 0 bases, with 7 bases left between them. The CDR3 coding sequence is TGCAGTGCTAGAGGGGGAAATAGCAATCAGCCCCAGCATTTT. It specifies CSARGGNSNQPQHF.

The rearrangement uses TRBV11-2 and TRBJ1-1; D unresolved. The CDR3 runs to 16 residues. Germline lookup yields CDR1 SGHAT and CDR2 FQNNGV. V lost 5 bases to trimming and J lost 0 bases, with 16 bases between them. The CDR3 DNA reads TGTGCCAGCAGCCCCGAGGAGTCTGGCGTGAACACTGAAGCTTTCTTT. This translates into CASSPEESGVNTEAFF.

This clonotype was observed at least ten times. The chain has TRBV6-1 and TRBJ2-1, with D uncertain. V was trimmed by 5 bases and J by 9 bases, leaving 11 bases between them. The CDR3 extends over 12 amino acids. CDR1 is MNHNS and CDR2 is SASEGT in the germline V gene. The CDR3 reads CASSPQRGEQFF. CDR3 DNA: TGTGCCAGCAGTCCTCAGCGCGGTGAGCAGTTCTTC.

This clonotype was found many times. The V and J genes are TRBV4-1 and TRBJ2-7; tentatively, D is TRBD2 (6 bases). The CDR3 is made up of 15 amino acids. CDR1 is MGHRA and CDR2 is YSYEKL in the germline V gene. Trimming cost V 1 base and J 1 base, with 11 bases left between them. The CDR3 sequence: CASSQVPGDSYEQYF. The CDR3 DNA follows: TGCGCCAGCAGCCAAGTGCCGGGAGATTCCTACGAGCAGTACTTC.

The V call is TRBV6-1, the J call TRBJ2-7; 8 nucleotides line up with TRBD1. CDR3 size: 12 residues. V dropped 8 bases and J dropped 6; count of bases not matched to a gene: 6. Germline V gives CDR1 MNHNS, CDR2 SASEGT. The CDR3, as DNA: TGTGCCAGCCTTCAGGGGGCTGGCGAGCAGTACTTC. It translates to CASLQGAGEQYF.

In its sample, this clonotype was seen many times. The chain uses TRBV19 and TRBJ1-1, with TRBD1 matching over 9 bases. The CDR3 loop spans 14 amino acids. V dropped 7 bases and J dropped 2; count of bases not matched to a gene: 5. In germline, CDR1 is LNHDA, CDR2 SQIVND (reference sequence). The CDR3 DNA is TGTGCCAGTAACCCGGACAGGGGTAACACTGAAGCTTTCTTT. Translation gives CASNPDRGNTEAFF.

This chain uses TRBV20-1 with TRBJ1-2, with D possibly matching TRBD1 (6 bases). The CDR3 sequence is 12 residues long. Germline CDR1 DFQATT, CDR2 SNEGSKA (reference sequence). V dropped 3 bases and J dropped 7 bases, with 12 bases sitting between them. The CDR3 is CSARAGDSGYTF. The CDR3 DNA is TGCAGTGCTAGGGCAGGGGATAGTGGCTACACCTTC.

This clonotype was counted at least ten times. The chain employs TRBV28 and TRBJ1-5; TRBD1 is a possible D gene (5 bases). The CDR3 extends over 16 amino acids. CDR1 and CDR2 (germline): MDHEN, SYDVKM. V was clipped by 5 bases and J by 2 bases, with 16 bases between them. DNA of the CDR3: TGTGCCAGCAGTCCCAGCAGGGCTGAACGCAATCAGCCCCAGCATTTT. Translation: CASSPSRAERNQPQHF.

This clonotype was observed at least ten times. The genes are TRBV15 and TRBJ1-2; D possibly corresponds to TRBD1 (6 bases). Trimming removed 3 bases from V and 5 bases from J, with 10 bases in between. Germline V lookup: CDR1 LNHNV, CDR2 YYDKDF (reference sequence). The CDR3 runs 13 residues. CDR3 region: CATSSGTNYGYTF. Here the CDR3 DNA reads TGTGCCACCAGCAGCGGGACAAATTATGGCTACACCTTC. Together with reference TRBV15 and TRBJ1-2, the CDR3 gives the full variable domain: DAMVIQNPRYQVTQFGKPVTLSCSQTLNHNVMYWYQQKSSQAPKLLFHYYDKDFNNEADTPDNFQSRRPNTSFCFLDIRSPGLGDTAMYLCATSSGTNYGYTFGSGTRLTVV.